This T cell receptor (beta chain) originates from a study of shared clonotypes between healthy human individuals (dated by TCRdb to 2019 to 2021). Turning to the overall study: The cohort comprised two women and three men aged 18 to 49 years. Per donor, three plates each were used for CD4 naive and CD4 memory, two for CD8 naive, and one for CD8 memory. Blood TCR repertoires of about 5 healthy adults were deeply sequenced to estimate repertoire size and the extent of clonotype sharing between individuals. To increase sequencing depth and limit assay-specific biases, TCR repertoire library preparation and sequencing were carried out by different laboratories using diverse techniques. Leukapheresis yielded between about 0.85 and 10 billion PBMCs per donor.

TCR CDR3 regions were amplified from genomic DNA by multiplex PCR using the deep immunoSEQ assay. Extracted genomic DNA from each cell subset was spread evenly across all wells of several immunoSEQ 96-well plates, with each plate serving as a replicate. For sorted subsets, around 200 ng genomic DNA, equal to about 30,000 T cell genomes, was loaded into each replicate PCR. Purified libraries were measured with a Qubit 3.0 fluorometer, size-checked on a Bioanalyzer 2100, and measured again with the KAPA Library Quantification kit. Each immunoSEQ 96-well plate was sequenced on its own single-read 150-cycle Illumina NextSeq 550 flow cell. In the paper's pipeline: Because only junctional sequences without quality scores were contained in the immunoSEQ output, filtering matching that applied to full-length reads could not be performed. To assign V/J genes and CDR3, sequences were annotated using PyIR, a Python wrapper for IgBLAST v1.9, with IMGT germline references. Reads were removed for weak V/J assignments (E-value above 1e-6), missing CDR3, stop codons, out-of-frame junctions, or ambiguous translated residues. A V3J clonotype was defined by an identical inferred V gene, J gene, and CDR3 amino acid sequence. Percentage overlap between repertoires was computed as shared unique clonotypes divided by the size of the smaller repertoire. Three approaches were used to assess repertoire richness: RTK rarefaction, the Chao1 estimator, and Recon v2.1 estimates of unobserved clonotypes. For all TCRbeta clonotypes obtained by the gDNA method from a handful of donors, generation probabilities were computed with OLGA. Here the immuneACCESS table is served through TCRdb, limited to in-frame sequences with V and J called. Missing clones are a known gap in these copies; in checked studies unresolved V genes cover under half, and the rest lacks a known reason. D and trimming were read from the DNA, whereas the V and J calls and clone size are those reported in that table. Recorded for this sample are 850,000 to 1,200,000 clones; about 70% of them occurred a single time. The ten largest clonotypes hold over 1.3% of the sample.

This clone was recorded a few times. Its antigen specificity is not known. No per-base quality is available; no much larger clone lies one base away. The donors were healthy, HIV-negative adults who had no recently reported acute infections or vaccinations. All donors were Caucasian adults living in Nashville, Tennessee, USA. CD4+ T cells were enriched through magnetic negative selection, after which naive cells were positively selected on CD45RA and the remaining negative fraction served as the memory subset. Blood was obtained by leukapheresis, after which PBMCs were separated by Ficoll-Histopaque density gradient centrifugation and cryopreserved in liquid nitrogen vapor phase. Analytical flow cytometry was used to check the purity and quantity of every magnetically sorted T cell population. Genomic DNA was isolated from each sorted fraction and quantified by UV absorbance on a Nanodrop 2000c. What the study reported, not specific to this receptor: Naive subsets generally had larger estimated clonotype richness than memory subsets. Based on pairwise subsampling, the degree of clonotype sharing among donors was expected to be affected by sequencing depth. Sampling was restricted to blood, and TCR repertoires in tissues likely differ from the TCR repertoires found in blood. Rarefaction of sorted-subset datasets indicated incomplete sequencing despite the large sequencing depth. When a few donors were compared, the shared fraction of clonotypes was 5% to 6.5% for naive CD4, about 4% for naive CD8, 2.3% for memory CD4, and 0.4% for memory CD8. The small number of donors limited the genetic and exposure-history diversity represented. Compared with non-shared clonotypes, clonotypes shared by all four sorted-subset donors had higher generation probabilities.

Sequences WSHSY (CDR1) and SAAADI (CDR2) are obtained from the germline V gene. Trimming leaves V shorter by 6 bases and J shorter by 5 bases, with the junction holding 4 bases beyond the gene matches. From the cysteine up to the phenylalanine, the CDR3 has a length of 13 residues. Kept here is only the CDR3 DNA, which spans 39 bases and is read in frame from base 1. This receptor chain uses TRBV10-2 and TRBJ1-5, and 7 junction bases match TRBD1. Sequenced material: memory CD4+ T cells sorted from blood. The sample's cell subset or site, from its label and the paper: CD45RA-negative fraction. This receptor was taken from a man aged 18 to 30 in good health. CDR3 sequence: CASSLTGYQPQHF. The sequence in DNA is TGCGCCAGCAGCCTGACAGGGTATCAGCCCCAGCATTTT.